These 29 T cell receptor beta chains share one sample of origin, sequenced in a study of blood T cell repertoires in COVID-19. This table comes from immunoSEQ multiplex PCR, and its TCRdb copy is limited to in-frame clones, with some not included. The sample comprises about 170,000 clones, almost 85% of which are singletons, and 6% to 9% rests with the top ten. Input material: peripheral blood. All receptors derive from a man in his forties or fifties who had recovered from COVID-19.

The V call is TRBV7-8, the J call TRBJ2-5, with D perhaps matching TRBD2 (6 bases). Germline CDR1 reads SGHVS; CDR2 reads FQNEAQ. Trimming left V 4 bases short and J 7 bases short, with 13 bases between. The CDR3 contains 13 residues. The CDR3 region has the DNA TGTGCCAGCAGCTCCGGGACTTCGGGGACCCAGTACTTC. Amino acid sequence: CASSSGTSGTQYF.

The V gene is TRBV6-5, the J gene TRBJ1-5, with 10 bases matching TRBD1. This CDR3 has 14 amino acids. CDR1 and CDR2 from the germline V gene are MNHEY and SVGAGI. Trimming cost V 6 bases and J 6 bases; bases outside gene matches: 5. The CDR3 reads CASSLTGGRQPQHF. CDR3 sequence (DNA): TGTGCCAGCAGCCTGACAGGGGGCCGTCAGCCCCAGCATTTT.

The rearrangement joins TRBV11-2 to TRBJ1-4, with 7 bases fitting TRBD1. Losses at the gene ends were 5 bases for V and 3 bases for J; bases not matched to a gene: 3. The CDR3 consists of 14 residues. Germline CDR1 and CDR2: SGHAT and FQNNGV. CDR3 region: CASSAGTANEKLFF. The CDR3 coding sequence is TGTGCCAGCAGCGCCGGGACAGCTAATGAAAAACTGTTTTTT.

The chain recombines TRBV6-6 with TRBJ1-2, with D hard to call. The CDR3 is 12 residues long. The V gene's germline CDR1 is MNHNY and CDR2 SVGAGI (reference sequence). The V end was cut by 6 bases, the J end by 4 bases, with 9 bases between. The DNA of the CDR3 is TGTGCCAGCAGCTCAGGATCCTATGGCTACACCTTC. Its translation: CASSSGSYGYTF.

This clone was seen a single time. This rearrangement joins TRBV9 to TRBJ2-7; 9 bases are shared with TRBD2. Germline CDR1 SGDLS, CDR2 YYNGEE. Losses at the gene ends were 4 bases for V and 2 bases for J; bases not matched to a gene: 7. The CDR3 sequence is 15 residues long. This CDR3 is CASSISGSAPYEQYF. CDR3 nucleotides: TGTGCCAGCAGCATTAGCGGGAGTGCTCCCTACGAGCAGTACTTC. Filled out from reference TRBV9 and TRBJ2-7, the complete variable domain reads DSGVTQTPKHLITATGQRVTLRCSPRSGDLSVYWYQQSLDQGLQFLIQYYNGEERAKGNILERFSAQQFPDLHSELNLSSLELGDSALYFCASSISGSAPYEQYFGPGTRLTVT.

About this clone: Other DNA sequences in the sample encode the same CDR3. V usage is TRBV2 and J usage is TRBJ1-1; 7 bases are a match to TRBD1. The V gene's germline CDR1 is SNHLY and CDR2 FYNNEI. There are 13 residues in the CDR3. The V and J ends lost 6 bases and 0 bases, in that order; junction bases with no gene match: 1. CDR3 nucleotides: TGTGCCAGCAGGACAGGGCTGAACACTGAAGCTTTCTTT. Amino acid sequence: CASRTGLNTEAFF.

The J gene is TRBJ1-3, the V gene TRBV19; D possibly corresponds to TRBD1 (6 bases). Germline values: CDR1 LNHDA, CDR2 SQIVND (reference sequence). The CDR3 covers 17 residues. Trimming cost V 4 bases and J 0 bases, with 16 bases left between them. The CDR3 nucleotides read TGTGCCAGTAGTACCCAAGCGGGGGCTCACTCTGGAAACACCATATATTTT. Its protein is CASSTQAGAHSGNTIYF.

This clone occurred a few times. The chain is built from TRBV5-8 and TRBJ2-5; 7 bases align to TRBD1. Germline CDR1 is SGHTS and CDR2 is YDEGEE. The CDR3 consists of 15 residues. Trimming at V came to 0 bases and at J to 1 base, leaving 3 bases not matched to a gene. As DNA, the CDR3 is TGTGCCAGCAGCTTGGAGTGGGACAGCCAAGAGACCCAGTACTTC. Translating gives CASSLEWDSQETQYF.

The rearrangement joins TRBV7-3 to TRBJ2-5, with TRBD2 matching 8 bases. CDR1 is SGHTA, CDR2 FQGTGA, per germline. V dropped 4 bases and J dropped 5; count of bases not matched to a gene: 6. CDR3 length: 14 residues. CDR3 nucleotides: TGTGCCAGCAGCTCGGGACTAGTCTCGGAGACCCAGTACTTC. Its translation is CASSSGLVSETQYF.

The CDR3 loop is CASSSYNSPLHF. For the CDR3, the DNA is TGTGCCAGCAGTTCGTATAATTCACCCCTCCACTTT. The rearrangement joins TRBV27 to TRBJ1-6; no reliable D call. Germline lookup yields CDR1 MNHEY and CDR2 SMNVEV (reference sequence). This CDR3 has 12 amino acids. Trimming pared 4 bases from V and 4 bases from J, leaving 2 bases between.

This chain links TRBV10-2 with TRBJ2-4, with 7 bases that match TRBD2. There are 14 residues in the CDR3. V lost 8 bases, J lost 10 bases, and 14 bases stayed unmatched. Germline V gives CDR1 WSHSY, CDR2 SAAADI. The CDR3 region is CASGRSDAGGIQYF. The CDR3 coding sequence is TGCGCCAGCGGGAGATCTGACGCCGGGGGGATTCAGTACTTC.

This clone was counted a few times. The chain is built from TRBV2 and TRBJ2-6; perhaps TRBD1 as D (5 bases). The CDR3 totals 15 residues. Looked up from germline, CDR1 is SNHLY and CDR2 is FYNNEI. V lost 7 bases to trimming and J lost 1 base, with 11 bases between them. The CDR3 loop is CASNRQTSGANVLTF. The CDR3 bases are TGTGCCAGCAACCGACAGACGTCTGGGGCCAACGTCCTGACTTTC. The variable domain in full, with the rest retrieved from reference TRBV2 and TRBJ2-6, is EPEVTQTPSHQVTQMGQEVILRCVPISNHLYFYWYRQILGQKVEFLVSFYNNEISEKSEIFDDQFSVERPDGSNFTLKIRSTKLEDSAMYFCASNRQTSGANVLTFGAGSRLTVL.

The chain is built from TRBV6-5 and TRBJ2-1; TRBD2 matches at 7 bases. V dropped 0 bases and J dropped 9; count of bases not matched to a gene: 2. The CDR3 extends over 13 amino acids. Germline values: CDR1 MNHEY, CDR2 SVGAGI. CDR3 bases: TGTGCCAGCAGTTACTCCCGCGGGAGTGAGCAGTTCTTC. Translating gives CASSYSRGSEQFF.

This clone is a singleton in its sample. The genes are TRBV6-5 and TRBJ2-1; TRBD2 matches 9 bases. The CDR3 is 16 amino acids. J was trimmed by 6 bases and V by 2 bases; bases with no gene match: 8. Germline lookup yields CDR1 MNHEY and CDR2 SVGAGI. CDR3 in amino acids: CASSYEAGGPRNEQFF. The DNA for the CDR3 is TGTGCCAGCAGTTACGAGGCGGGAGGGCCTCGCAATGAGCAGTTCTTC.

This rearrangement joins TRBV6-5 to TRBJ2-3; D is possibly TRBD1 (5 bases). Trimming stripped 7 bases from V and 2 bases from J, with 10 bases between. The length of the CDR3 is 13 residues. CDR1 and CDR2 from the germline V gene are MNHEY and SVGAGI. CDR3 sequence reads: CASNRFSTDTQYF. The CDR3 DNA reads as TGTGCCAGCAACAGGTTCTCCACAGATACGCAGTATTTT.

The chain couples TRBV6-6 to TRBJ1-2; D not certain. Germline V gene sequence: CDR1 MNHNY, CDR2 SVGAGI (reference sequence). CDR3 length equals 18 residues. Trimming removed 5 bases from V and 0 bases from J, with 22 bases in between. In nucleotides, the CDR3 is TGTGCCAGCAGTCCCAACGCGATTAACCAAATAACTAACTATGGCTACACCTTC. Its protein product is CASSPNAINQITNYGYTF.

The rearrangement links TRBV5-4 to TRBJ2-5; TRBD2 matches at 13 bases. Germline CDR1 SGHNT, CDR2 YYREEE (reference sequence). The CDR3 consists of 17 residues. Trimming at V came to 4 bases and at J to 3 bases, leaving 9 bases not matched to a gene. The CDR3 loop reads CASSPPGLAGDKETQYF. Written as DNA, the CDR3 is TGTGCCAGCAGCCCACCCGGACTAGCGGGAGATAAAGAGACCCAGTACTTC.

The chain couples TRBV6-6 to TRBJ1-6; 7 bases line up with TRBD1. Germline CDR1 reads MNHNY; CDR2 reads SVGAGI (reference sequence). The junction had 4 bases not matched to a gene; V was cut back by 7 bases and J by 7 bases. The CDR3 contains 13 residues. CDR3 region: CASTGQLNSPLHF. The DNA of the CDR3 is TGTGCCAGCACGGGACAGCTCAATTCACCCCTCCACTTT.

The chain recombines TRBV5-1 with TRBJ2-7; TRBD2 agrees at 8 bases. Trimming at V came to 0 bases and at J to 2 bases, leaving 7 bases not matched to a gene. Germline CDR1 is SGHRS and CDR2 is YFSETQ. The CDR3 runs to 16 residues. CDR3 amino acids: CASSLALAGVAYEQYF. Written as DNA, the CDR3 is TGCGCCAGCAGCTTGGCCCTAGCGGGCGTCGCCTACGAGCAGTACTTC.

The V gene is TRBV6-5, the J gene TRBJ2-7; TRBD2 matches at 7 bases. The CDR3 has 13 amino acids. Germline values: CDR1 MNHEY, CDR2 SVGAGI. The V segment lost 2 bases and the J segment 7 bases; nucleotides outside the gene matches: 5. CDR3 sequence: CASSYGGGGEQYF. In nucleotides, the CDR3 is TGTGCCAGCAGTTACGGGGGGGGAGGAGAGCAGTACTTC.

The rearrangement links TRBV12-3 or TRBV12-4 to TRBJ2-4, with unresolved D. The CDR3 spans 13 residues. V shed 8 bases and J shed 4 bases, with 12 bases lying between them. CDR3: CASGVGRKNIQYF. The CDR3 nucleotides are TGTGCCAGCGGTGTGGGCAGAAAAAACATTCAGTACTTC.

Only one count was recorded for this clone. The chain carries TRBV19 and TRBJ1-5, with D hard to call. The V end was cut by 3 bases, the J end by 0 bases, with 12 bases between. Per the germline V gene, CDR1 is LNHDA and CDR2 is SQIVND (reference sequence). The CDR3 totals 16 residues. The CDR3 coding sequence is TGTGCCAGTAGTATTAACAGTTTGTATAGCAATCAGCCCCAGCATTTT. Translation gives CASSINSLYSNQPQHF.

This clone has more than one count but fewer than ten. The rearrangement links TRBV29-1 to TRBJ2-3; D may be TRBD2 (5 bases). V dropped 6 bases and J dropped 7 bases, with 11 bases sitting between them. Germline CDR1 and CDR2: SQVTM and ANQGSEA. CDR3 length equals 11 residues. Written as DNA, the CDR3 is TGCAGCGTCCGAGGGAGTCATACGCAGTATTTT. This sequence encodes CSVRGSHTQYF.

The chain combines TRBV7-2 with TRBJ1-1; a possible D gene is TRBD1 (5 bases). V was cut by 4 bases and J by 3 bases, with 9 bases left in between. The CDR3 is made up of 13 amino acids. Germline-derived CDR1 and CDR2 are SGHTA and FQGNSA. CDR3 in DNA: TGTGCCAGCAGCTCCAGCAGGGACACTGAAGCTTTCTTT. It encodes CASSSSRDTEAFF.

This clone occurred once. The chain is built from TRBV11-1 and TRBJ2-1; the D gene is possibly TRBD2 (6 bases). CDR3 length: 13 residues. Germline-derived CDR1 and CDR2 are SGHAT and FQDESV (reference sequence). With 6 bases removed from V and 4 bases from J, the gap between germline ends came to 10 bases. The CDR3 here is CASRPGLYNEQFF. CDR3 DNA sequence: TGTGCCAGCAGGCCGGGACTTTACAATGAGCAGTTCTTC.

This CDR3 reads CASSTYRDTDTQYF. CDR3 DNA: TGTGCCAGTAGCACCTACAGGGATACAGATACGCAGTATTTT. This chain links TRBV19 with TRBJ2-3, with D possibly matching TRBD1 (6 bases). Per the germline V gene, CDR1 is LNHDA and CDR2 is SQIVND (reference sequence). This CDR3 region has 14 residues. V was pared by 6 bases and J by 3 bases, with 13 bases between.

The CDR3 DNA reads as TGTGCCAGCAGCTGGGTAGCGGGAGGTAATTGGGGTGAGCAGTACTTC. Translating it yields CASSWVAGGNWGEQYF. This sequence joins TRBV7-2 and TRBJ2-7; TRBD2 matches 10 bases. Unmatched junction bases numbered 13, after V lost 4 bases and J lost 7 bases. Germline loops: CDR1 SGHTA, CDR2 FQGNSA. This CDR3 is built from 16 residues.

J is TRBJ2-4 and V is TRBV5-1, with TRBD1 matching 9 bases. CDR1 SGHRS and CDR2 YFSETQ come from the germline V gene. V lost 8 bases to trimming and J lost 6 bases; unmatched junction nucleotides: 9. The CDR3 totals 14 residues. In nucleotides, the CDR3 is TGCGCCAGTACGGACCCGGGACAGGGAAACATTCAGTACTTC. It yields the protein CASTDPGQGNIQYF.

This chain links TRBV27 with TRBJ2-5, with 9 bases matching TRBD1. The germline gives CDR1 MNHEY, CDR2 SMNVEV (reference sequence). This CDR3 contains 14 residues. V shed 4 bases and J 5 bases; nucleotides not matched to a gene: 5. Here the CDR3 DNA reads TGTGCCAGCAGTTACTCCGGGACAGGGGAGACCCAGTACTTC. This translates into CASSYSGTGETQYF.